A selection of T cell receptor beta chains follows, all from one sample in a study of T cells after yellow fever vaccination. TCRdb reprocessed the 5' RACE reads with MiXCR, giving one entry per CDR3 protein. The profile shows approximately 250,000 distinct CDR3 sequences, over 3% of them singletons. The specimen comprised PBMCs, sampled 15 days after the yellow fever booster vaccination. The receptor set was obtained from a man aged 18 to 29 who received the YFV17D yellow fever vaccine. Each CDR3 is given with its conserved first and last residue. D genes are given only for firm matches. Rows may omit the clone size; those that give it use once, few, many or a size class.

>many|TRBJ2-1|NA|TRBV5-1|15
CASSLVGSSYNEQFF
TGCGCCAGCAGCTTGGTGGGGAGCTCCTACAATGAGCAGTTCTTC
>many|TRBJ2-2|NA|TRBV9|13
CASSNRYTGELFF
TGTGCCAGCAGCAACAGATACACCGGGGAGCTGTTTTTT
>NA|TRBJ2-1|TRBD2|TRBV6-2/TRBV6-3|14
CASTFRDGGNEQFF
TGTGCCAGTACCTTTCGGGACGGGGGGAATGAGCAGTTCTTC
>many|TRBJ2-7|NA|TRBV20-1|14
CSARDTGSTYEQYF
TGCAGTGCTAGAGATACAGGGTCGACCTACGAGCAGTACTTC
>many|TRBJ1-6|NA|TRBV7-8|18
CASSNPITESSYNSPLHF
TGTGCCAGCAGCAATCCCATTACCGAGAGCTCCTATAATTCACCCCTCCACTTT
>NA|TRBJ2-3|NA|TRBV29-1|15
CSGNSQVGVQDTQYF
TGCAGCGGAAACAGCCAAGTGGGGGTGCAAGATACGCAGTATTTT
>many|TRBJ2-3|NA|TRBV3-1|14
CASSQGAAGDTQYF
TGTGCCAGCAGCCAAGGAGCAGCAGGGGATACGCAGTATTTT
>many|TRBJ2-1|NA|TRBV15|15
CATSRGGGGYNEQFF
TGTGCCACCAGCAGAGGTGGGGGCGGCTACAATGAGCAGTTCTTC
>many|TRBJ1-4|NA|TRBV18|15
CASSRGHVINEKLFF
TGTGCCAGCTCCCGAGGACACGTTATTAATGAAAAACTGTTTTTT
>many|TRBJ2-6|NA|TRBV5-1|17
CASSFIPGTAGANVLTF
TGCGCCAGCAGCTTCATTCCGGGGACGGCCGGGGCCAACGTCCTGACTTTC
>many|TRBJ1-5|NA|TRBV20-1|15
CSASPGEGPYHSQHF
TGCAGTGCTAGCCCCGGTGAGGGCCCCTATCATTCCCAGCATTTT